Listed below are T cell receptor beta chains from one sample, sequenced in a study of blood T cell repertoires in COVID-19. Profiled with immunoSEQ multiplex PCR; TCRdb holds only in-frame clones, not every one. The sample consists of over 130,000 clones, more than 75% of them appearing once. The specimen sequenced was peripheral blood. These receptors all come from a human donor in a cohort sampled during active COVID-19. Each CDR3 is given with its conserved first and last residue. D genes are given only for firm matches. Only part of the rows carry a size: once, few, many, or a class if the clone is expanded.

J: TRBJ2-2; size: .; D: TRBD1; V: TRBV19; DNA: TGTGCCAGTAGATTAGGACAGGGGAACACCGGGGAGCTGTTTTTT; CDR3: CASRLGQGNTGELFF
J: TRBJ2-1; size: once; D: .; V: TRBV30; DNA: TGTGCCTGGACCCCGGGTTTCTCCTACAATGAGCAGTTCTTC; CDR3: CAWTPGFSYNEQFF
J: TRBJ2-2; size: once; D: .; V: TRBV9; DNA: TGTGCCAGCAGCGCTCATTCCCCTGGGACACAGAACACCGGGGAGCTGTTTTTT; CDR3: CASSAHSPGTQNTGELFF
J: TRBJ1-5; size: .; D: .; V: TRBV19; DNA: TGTGCCAGTAGTATCCTAAATGGCGGGGATCAGCCCCAGCATTTT; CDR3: CASSILNGGDQPQHF
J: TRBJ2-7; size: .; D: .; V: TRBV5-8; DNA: TGTGCCAGCAGCTTGTTGGAGGGGGCGAAGGAGCAGTACTTC; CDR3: CASSLLEGAKEQYF
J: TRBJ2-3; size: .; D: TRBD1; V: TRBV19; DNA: TGTGCCAGTAGGACGACAGGGCCTAGCACAGATACGCAGTATTTT; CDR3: CASRTTGPSTDTQYF
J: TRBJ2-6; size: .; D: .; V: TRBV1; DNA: TGCACCAGCAGCCAAATGAAATCTAGGACAGGTAAGTCTGGGGCCAACGTCCTGACTTTC; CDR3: CTSSQMKSRTGKSGANVLTF
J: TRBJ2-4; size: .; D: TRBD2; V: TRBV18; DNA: TGTGCCAGCTCACCACCGGGACTAGCGGATATCAAAAACATTCAGTACTTC; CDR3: CASSPPGLADIKNIQYF
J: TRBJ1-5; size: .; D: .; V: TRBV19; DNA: TGTGCCAGTATTCCTAGCTTGGGCAATCAGCCCCAGCATTTT; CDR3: CASIPSLGNQPQHF
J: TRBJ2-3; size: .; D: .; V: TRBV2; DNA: TGTGCCAGCAGCGAAACGGGGATGCCAGATACGCAGTATTTT; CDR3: CASSETGMPDTQYF
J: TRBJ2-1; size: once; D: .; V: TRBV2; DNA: TGTGCCAGCAGTGAAGCACCCAGAAATGAGCAGTTCTTC; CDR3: CASSEAPRNEQFF
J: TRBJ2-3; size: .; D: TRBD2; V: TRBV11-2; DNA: TGTGCCAGCAGCTCCCCGGGCCTAGCGGGAGCCTCCGGCACAGATACGCAGTATTTT; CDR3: CASSSPGLAGASGTDTQYF
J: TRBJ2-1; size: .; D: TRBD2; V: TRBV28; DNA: TGTGCCAGCAGTTTCCCCGGGTCTAGCGGGAGATGGGGCAATGAGCAGTTCTTC; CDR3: CASSFPGSSGRWGNEQFF
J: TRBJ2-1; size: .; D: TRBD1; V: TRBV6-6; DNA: TGTGCCAGCAGTTACTCGGGACAGGGAGACAATGAGCAGTTCTTC; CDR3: CASSYSGQGDNEQFF
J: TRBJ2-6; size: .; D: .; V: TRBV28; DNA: TGTGCCACCCGATCGGGCGGACTCTCTGGGGCCAACGTCCTGACTTTC; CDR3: CATRSGGLSGANVLTF
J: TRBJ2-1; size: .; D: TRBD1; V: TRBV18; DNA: TGTGCCAGCTCACCACCCGCCGGGACAGGGGTTAGGGATGAGCAGTTCTTC; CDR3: CASSPPAGTGVRDEQFF
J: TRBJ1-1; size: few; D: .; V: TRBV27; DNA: TGTGCCAGCACCCCTCGGCGGGGAAAAGCTTTCTTT; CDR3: CASTPRRGKAFF
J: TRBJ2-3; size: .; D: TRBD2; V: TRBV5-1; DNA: TGCGCCAGCAGCTACCTAAGCCCCCTAGCGGGGGGGCTCCACACAGATACGCAGTATTTT; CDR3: CASSYLSPLAGGLHTDTQYF
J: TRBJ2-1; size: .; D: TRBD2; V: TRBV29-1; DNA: TGCAGCGTCCCGACTAGCGGTTTCTACAATGAGCAGTTCTTC; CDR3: CSVPTSGFYNEQFF
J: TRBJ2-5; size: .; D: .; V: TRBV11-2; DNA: TGTGCCACCCTACCCAGGCAGGGCTTCCACTTC; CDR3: CATLPRQGFHF
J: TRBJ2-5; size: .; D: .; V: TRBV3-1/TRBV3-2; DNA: TGTGCCAGCAGCCATGGGACAACCCAAGAGACCCAGTACTTC; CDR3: CASSHGTTQETQYF